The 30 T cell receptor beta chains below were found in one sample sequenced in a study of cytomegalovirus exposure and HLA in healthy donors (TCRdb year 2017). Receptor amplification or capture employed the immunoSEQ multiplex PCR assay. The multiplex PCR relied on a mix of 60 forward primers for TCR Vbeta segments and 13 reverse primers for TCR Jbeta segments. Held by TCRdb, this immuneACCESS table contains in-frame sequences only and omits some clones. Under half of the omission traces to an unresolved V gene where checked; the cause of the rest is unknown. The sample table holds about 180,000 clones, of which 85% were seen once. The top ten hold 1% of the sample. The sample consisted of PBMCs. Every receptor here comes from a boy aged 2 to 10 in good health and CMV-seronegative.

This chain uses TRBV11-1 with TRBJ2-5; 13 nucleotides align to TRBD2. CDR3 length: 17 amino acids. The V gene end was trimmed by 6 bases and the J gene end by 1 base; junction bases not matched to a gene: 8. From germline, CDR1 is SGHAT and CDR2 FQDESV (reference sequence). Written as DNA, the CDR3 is TGTGCCAGCAGACCAACTAGCGGGAGGGCCCCCCAAGAGACCCAGTACTTC. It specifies CASRPTSGRAPQETQYF.

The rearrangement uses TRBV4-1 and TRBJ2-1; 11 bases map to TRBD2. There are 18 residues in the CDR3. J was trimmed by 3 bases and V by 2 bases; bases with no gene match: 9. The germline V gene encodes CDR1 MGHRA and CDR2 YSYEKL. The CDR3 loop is CASSQFHPGLADYNEQFF. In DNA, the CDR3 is TGCGCCAGCAGCCAATTCCATCCGGGACTAGCGGACTACAATGAGCAGTTCTTC.

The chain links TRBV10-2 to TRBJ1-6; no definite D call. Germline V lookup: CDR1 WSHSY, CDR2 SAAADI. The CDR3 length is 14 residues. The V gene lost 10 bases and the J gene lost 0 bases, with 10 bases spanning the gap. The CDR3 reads CAIAGSSYNSPLHF. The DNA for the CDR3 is TGCGCCATCGCCGGGAGCTCCTATAATTCACCCCTCCACTTT.

CDR3 amino acids: CASSHIGQGADEQYF. The CDR3 coding sequence is TGTGCCAGCAGCCATATAGGACAGGGGGCCGACGAGCAGTACTTC. V usage is TRBV14 and J usage is TRBJ2-7; 11 bases align to TRBD1. Germline-derived CDR1 and CDR2 are SGHDN and FVKESK. J was trimmed by 5 bases and V by 3 bases; bases with no gene match: 6. The CDR3 length is 15 residues.

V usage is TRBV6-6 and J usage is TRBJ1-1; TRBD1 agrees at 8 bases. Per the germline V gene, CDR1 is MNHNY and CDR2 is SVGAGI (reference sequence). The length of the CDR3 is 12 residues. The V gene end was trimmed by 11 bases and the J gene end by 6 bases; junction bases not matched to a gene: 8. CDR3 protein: CAARQGAAEAFF. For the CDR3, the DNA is TGTGCCGCCCGCCAGGGGGCAGCTGAAGCTTTCTTT.

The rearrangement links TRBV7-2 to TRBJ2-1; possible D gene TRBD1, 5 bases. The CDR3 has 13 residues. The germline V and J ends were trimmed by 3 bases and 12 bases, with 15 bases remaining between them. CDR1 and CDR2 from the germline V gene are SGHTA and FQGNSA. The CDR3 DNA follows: TGTGCCAGCAGCTTCAGGGCTGGGGATGCGCAGTTCTTC. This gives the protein CASSFRAGDAQFF.

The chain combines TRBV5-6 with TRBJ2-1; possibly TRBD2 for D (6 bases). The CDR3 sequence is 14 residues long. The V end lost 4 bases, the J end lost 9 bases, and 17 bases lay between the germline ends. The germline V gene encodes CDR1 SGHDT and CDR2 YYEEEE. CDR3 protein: CASSRAGGASEQFF. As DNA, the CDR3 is TGTGCCAGCAGCCGGGCGGGCGGGGCGAGTGAGCAGTTCTTC.

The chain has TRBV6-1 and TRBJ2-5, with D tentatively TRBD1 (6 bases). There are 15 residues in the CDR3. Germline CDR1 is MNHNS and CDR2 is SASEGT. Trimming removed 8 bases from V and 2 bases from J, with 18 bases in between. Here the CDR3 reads CASSPTTGLQETQYF. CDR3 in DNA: TGTGCCAGCTCCCCTACGACAGGCTTACAAGAGACCCAGTACTTC.

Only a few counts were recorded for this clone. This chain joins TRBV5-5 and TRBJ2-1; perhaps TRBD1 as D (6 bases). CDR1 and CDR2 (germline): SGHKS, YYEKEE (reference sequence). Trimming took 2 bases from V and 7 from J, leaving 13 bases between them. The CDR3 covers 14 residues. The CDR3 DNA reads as TGTGCCAGCAGCTTTTGGACAGAGCGGAATGAGCAGTTCTTC. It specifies CASSFWTERNEQFF.

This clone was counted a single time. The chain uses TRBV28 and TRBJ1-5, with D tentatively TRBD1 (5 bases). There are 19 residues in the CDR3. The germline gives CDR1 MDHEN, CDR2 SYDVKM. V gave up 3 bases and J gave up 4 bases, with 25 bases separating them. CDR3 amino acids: CASSFSVTGRTHFNQPQHF. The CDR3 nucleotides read TGTGCCAGCAGTTTTTCGGTAACAGGCCGGACACACTTTAATCAGCCCCAGCATTTT. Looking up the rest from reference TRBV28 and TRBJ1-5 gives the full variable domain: DVKVTQSSRYLVKRTGEKVFLECVQDMDHENMFWYRQDPGLGLRLIYFSYDVKMKEKGDIPEGYSVSREKKERFSLILESASTNQTSMYLCASSFSVTGRTHFNQPQHFGDGTRLSIL.

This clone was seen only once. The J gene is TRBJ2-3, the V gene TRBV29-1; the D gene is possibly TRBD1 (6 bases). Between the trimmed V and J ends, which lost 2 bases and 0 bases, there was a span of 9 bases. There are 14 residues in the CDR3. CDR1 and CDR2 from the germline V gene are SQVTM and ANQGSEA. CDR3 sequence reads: CSVERTASTDTQYF. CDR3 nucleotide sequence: TGCAGCGTTGAACGGACAGCCAGCACAGATACGCAGTATTTT.

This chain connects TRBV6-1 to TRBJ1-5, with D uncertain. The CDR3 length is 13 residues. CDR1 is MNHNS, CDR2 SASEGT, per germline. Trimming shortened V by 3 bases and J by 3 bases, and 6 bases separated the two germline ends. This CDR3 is CASSDEVNQPQHF. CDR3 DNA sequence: TGTGCCAGCAGTGACGAGGTCAATCAGCCCCAGCATTTT.

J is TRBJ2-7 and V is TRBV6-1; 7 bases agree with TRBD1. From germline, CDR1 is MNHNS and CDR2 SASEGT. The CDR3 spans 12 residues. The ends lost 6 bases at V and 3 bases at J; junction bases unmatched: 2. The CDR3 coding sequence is TGTGCCAGCAGCGGGGACAGCTACGAGCAGTACGTC. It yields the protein CASSGDSYEQYV.

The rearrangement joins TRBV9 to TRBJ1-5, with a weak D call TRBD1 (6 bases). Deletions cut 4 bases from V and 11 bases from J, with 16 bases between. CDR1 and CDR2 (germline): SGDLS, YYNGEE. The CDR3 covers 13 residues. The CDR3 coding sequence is TGTGCCAGCAGCAATACTGACAGGACAGCCCAGCATTTT. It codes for CASSNTDRTAQHF.

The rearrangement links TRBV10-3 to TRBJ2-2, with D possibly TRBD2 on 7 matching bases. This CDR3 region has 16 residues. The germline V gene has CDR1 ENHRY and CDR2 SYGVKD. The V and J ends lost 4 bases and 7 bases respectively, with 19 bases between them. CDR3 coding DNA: TGTGCCATCAGTGGATCGGTAGGGGGGGAAGGCGGGGAGCTGTTTTTT. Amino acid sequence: CAISGSVGGEGGELFF.

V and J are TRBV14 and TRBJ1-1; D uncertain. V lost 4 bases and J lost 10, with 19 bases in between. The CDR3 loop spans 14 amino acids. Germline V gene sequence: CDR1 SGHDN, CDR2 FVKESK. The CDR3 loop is CASSPQSGERGAFF. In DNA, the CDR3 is TGTGCCAGCAGCCCCCAATCGGGCGAACGGGGAGCTTTCTTT.

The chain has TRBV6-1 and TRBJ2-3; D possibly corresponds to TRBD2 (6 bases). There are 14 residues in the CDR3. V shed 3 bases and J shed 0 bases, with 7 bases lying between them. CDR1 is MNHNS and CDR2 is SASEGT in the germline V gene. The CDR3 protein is CASSDGGSTDTQYF. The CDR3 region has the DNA TGTGCCAGCAGTGACGGGGGTAGCACAGATACGCAGTATTTT.

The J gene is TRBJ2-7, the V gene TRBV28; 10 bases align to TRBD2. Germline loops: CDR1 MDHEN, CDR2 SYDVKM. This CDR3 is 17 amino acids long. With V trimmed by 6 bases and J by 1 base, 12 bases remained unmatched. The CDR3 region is CASSSLVLAGESYEQYF. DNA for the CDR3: TGTGCCAGCAGCTCCCTGGTGCTAGCGGGAGAATCCTACGAGCAGTACTTC. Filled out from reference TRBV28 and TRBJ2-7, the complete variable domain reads DVKVTQSSRYLVKRTGEKVFLECVQDMDHENMFWYRQDPGLGLRLIYFSYDVKMKEKGDIPEGYSVSREKKERFSLILESASTNQTSMYLCASSSLVLAGESYEQYFGPGTRLTVT.

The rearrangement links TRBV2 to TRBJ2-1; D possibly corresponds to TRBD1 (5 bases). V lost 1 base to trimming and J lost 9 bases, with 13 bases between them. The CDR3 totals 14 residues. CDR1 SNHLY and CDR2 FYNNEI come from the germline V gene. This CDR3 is CASSEVRQLIEQFF. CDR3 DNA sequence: TGTGCCAGCAGTGAAGTGAGACAGCTTATTGAGCAGTTCTTC. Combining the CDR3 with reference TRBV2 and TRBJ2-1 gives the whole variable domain EPEVTQTPSHQVTQMGQEVILRCVPISNHLYFYWYRQILGQKVEFLVSFYNNEISEKSEIFDDQFSVERPDGSNFTLKIRSTKLEDSAMYFCASSEVRQLIEQFFGPGTRLTVL.

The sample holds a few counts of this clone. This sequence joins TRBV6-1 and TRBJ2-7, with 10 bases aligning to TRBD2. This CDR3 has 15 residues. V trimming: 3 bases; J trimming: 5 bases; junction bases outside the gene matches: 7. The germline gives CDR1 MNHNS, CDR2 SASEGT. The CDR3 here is CASSERPGLADEQYV. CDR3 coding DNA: TGTGCCAGCAGTGAGCGGCCAGGACTAGCGGACGAGCAGTACGTC.

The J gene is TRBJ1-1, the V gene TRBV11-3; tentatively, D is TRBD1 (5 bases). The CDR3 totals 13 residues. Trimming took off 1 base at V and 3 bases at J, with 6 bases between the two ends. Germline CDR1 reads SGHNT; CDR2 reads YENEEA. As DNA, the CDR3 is TGTGCCAGCAGCTTAGTCAGGGACACTGAAGCTTTCTTT. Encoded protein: CASSLVRDTEAFF. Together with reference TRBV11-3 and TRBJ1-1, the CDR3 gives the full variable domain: EAGVVQSPRYKIIEKKQPVAFWCNPISGHNTLYWYLQNLGQGPELLIRYENEEAVDDSQLPKDRFSAERLKGVDSTLKIQPAELGDSAVYLCASSLVRDTEAFFGQGTRLTVV.

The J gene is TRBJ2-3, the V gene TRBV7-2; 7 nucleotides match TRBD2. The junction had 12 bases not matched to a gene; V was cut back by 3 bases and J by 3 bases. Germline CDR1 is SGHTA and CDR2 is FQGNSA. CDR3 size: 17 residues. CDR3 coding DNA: TGTGCCAGCAGCTTCCGAAAAACAGGACTAGGAACAGATACGCAGTATTTT. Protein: CASSFRKTGLGTDTQYF. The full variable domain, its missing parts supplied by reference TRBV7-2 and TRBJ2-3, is GAGVSQSPSNKVTEKGKDVELRCDPISGHTALYWYRQSLGQGLEFLIYFQGNSAPDKSGLPSDRFSAERTGGSVSTLTIQRTQQEDSAVYLCASSFRKTGLGTDTQYFGPGTRLTVL.

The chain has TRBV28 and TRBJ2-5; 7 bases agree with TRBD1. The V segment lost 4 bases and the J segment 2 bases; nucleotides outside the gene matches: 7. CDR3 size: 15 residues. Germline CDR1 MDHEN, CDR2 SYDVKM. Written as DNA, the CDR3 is TGTGCCAGCAGTTCACCGGGACAGCAGCAAGAGACCCAGTACTTC. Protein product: CASSSPGQQQETQYF.

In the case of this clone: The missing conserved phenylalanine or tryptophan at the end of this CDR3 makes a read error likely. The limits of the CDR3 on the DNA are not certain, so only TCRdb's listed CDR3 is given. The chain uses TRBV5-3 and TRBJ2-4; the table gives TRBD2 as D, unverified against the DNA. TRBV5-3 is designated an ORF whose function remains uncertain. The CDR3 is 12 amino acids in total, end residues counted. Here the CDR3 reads CARSGRTSGREL.

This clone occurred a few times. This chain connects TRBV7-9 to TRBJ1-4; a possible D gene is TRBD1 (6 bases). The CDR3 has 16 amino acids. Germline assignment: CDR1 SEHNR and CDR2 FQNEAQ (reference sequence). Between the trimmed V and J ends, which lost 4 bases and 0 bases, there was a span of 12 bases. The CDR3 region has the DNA TGTGCCAGCAGCTCCACAGGGCGGGCAACTAATGAAAAACTGTTTTTT. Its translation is CASSSTGRATNEKLFF.

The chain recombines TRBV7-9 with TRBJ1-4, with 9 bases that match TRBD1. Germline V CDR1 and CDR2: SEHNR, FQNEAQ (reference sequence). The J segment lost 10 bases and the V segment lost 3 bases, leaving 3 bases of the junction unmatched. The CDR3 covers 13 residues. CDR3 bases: TGTGCCAGCAGCTTGGTGACAGGGGGAAAACTGTTTTTT. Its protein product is CASSLVTGGKLFF. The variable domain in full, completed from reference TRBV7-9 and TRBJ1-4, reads DTGVSQNPRHKITKRGQNVTFRCDPISEHNRLYWYRQTLGQGPEFLTYFQNEAQLEKSRLLSDRFSAERPKGSFSTLEIQRTEQGDSAMYLCASSLVTGGKLFFGSGTQLSVL.

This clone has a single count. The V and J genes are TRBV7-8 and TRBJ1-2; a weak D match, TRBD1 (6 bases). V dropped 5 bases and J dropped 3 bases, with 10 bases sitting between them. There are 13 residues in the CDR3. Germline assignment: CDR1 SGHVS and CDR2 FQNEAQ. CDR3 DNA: TGTGCCAGCAGCCTACAGGGTGACTATGGCTACACCTTC. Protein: CASSLQGDYGYTF.

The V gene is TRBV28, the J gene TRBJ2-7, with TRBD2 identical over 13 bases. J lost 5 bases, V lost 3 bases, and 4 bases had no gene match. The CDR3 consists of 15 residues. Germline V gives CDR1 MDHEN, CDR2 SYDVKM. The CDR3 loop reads CASSFRTSGRDEQYF. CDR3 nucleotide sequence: TGTGCCAGCAGTTTTAGGACTAGCGGGAGAGACGAGCAGTACTTC.

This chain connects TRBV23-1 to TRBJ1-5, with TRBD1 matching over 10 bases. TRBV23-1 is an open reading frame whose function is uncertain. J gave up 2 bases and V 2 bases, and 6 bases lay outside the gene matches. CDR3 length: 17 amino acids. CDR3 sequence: CASSQGQGEIGNQPQHF. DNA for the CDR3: TGCGCCAGCAGTCAAGGACAGGGGGAGATCGGCAATCAGCCCCAGCATTTT.

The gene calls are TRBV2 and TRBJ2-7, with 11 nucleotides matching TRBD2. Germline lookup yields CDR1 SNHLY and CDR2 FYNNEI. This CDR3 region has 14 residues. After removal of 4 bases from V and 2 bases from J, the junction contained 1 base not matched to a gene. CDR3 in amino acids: CASSGLAGTYEQYF. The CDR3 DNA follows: TGTGCCAGCAGTGGACTAGCGGGAACCTACGAGCAGTACTTC.